These 30 T cell receptor beta chains share one sample of origin, sequenced in a study of blood T cell repertoires in COVID-19. The data were produced by immunoSEQ multiplex PCR, yet TCRdb's version contains in-frame clones alone and is incomplete. Of 200,000 to 250,000 clones in the sample, around nine tenths were seen once. The material sequenced was peripheral blood. Receptors originate from a woman in her sixties or seventies who had recovered from COVID-19.

The J gene is TRBJ2-7, the V gene TRBV13, with 9 positions matching TRBD1. Germline loops: CDR1 PRHDT, CDR2 FYEKMQ (reference sequence). With V trimmed by 5 bases and J by 3 bases, 5 bases remained unmatched. This CDR3 spans 14 amino acids. The DNA for the CDR3 is TGTGCCAGCAGCGCCGGACAGGGGATCTACGAGCAGTACTTC. Its translation: CASSAGQGIYEQYF.

V is TRBV5-4 and J is TRBJ1-2; the D gene is possibly TRBD1 (6 bases). This CDR3 has 15 residues. CDR1 is SGHNT, CDR2 YYREEE, per germline (reference sequence). V lost 0 bases and J lost 3, with 12 bases in between. The CDR3 sequence is CASSLGTGTYYGYTF. The DNA for the CDR3 is TGTGCCAGCAGCTTGGGAACCGGGACATACTATGGCTACACCTTC.

The chain recombines TRBV5-1 with TRBJ1-2; 9 bases are shared with TRBD1. Germline V gene lookup returns CDR1 SGHRS and CDR2 YFSETQ. The CDR3 has 13 amino acids. The trim removed 2 bases at V and 4 bases at J, leaving 0 bases unmatched. CDR3 DNA: TGCGCCAGCAGCTTACAGGGGGCCTATGGCTACACCTTC. As protein: CASSLQGAYGYTF.

The genes are TRBV6-5 and TRBJ1-5; 7 nucleotides align to TRBD1. This CDR3 spans 14 amino acids. The germline V gene has CDR1 MNHEY and CDR2 SVGAGI. With 8 bases clipped from V and 5 bases from J, the junction kept 9 bases outside the gene matches. DNA for the CDR3: TGTGCCAGCTGGAGAAGAGGGGGCGATCAGCCCCAGCATTTT. Protein sequence: CASWRRGGDQPQHF.

The rearrangement links TRBV28 to TRBJ1-2, with 7 bases fitting TRBD1. Germline values: CDR1 MDHEN, CDR2 SYDVKM. The CDR3 totals 16 residues. Trimming cost V 5 bases and J 0 bases; bases outside gene matches: 9. The CDR3 reads CASSPTGQLSNYGYTF. The DNA of the CDR3 is TGTGCCAGCAGTCCCACGGGACAGCTATCTAACTATGGCTACACCTTC.

The V call is TRBV19, the J call TRBJ2-7, with TRBD1 matching 9 bases. V lost 6 bases to trimming and J lost 6 bases; unmatched junction nucleotides: 6. This CDR3 region has 13 residues. Germline V gene lookup returns CDR1 LNHDA and CDR2 SQIVND (reference sequence). Written as DNA, the CDR3 is TGTGCCAGTAGCCGGGACAGGGTCGCCGAGCAGTACTTC. Encoded protein: CASSRDRVAEQYF.

This chain joins TRBV7-9 and TRBJ2-5; tentatively, D is TRBD2 (6 bases). CDR1 and CDR2 from the germline V gene are SEHNR and FQNEAQ (reference sequence). This CDR3 is built from 15 residues. The V and J ends lost 7 bases and 5 bases respectively, with 20 bases between them. CDR3 in DNA: TGTGCCAGCACCCCCAGGGTGGGGGGACTTGAGACCCAGTACTTC. Its translation is CASTPRVGGLETQYF.

This rearrangement joins TRBV5-1 to TRBJ2-1; weak D call: TRBD2 (6 bases). Germline V gene data show CDR1 as SGHRS and CDR2 as YFSETQ. This CDR3 spans 16 amino acids. V lost 5 bases, J lost 6 bases, and 21 bases lay in between. The DNA for the CDR3 is TGCGCCAGCAGGACCCGGGGGACTCATGAAAGCAATGAGCAGTTCTTC. Encoded protein: CASRTRGTHESNEQFF.

The genes are TRBV4-3 and TRBJ2-5; a weak D match, TRBD1 (6 bases). CDR1 LGHNA and CDR2 YSLEER come from the germline V gene. V lost 3 bases to trimming and J lost 0 bases, with 8 bases between them. The CDR3 extends over 14 amino acids. The CDR3 spells CASSQWTDQETQYF. Written as DNA, the CDR3 is TGCGCCAGCAGCCAGTGGACAGACCAAGAGACCCAGTACTTC.

CDR3 coding DNA: TGTGCCAGCAGCTTAGCGGCGGCGGGGCAGTATTTT. It encodes CASSLAAAGQYF. This rearrangement joins TRBV7-2 to TRBJ2-3; TRBD2 might be the D (5 bases). Germline CDR1 is SGHTA and CDR2 is FQGNSA. The V end was cut by 0 bases, the J end by 11 bases, with 9 bases between. The CDR3 length is 12 residues.

The chain couples TRBV19 to TRBJ2-5; D is perhaps TRBD2 (6 bases). From germline, CDR1 is LNHDA and CDR2 SQIVND (reference sequence). The ends were cut back, 5 bases at V and 3 bases at J, with 13 bases in the middle. The CDR3 spans 14 residues. The CDR3 loop reads CASSAGTLEETQYF. The CDR3 DNA reads TGTGCCAGTAGTGCGGGAACCTTAGAAGAGACCCAGTACTTC.

The table lists this clone with a few counts. The chain's CDR3 is CASSLVGLAGIQSSYEQYF. The CDR3 DNA follows: TGTGCCAGCAGCTTGGTCGGACTAGCGGGGATCCAGAGCTCCTACGAGCAGTACTTC. The J gene is TRBJ2-7, the V gene TRBV13, with 12 bases matching TRBD2. Germline V gene sequence: CDR1 PRHDT, CDR2 FYEKMQ (reference sequence). This CDR3 contains 19 residues. Trimming cost V 3 bases and J 0 bases; bases outside gene matches: 12.

CDR3 sequence: CASSPRLAGAPDEQYF. CDR3 coding DNA: TGTGCCAGCAGCCCCCGACTAGCGGGGGCCCCCGACGAGCAGTACTTC. This rearrangement joins TRBV6-6 to TRBJ2-7; 12 nucleotides align to TRBD2. This CDR3 spans 16 amino acids. V gave up 6 bases and J gave up 5 bases; unmatched junction bases: 11. Germline loops: CDR1 MNHNY, CDR2 SVGAGI (reference sequence).

The rearrangement links TRBV12-3 or TRBV12-4 to TRBJ2-5; 8 positions match TRBD2. This CDR3 contains 12 residues. The ends lost 9 bases at V and 4 bases at J; junction bases unmatched: 4. In nucleotides, the CDR3 is TGTGCCAGTTCCGGGGGGGGAGAGACCCAGTACTTC. Translation: CASSGGGETQYF.

The V and J genes are TRBV6-5 and TRBJ2-7, with TRBD1 identical over 7 bases. This CDR3 region has 14 residues. CDR1 MNHEY and CDR2 SVGAGI come from the germline V gene. V lost 4 bases to trimming and J lost 1 base; unmatched junction nucleotides: 4. The CDR3 sequence: CASSSQGSSYEQYF. CDR3 sequence (DNA): TGTGCCAGCAGTTCACAGGGGTCATCCTACGAGCAGTACTTC.

J is TRBJ2-1 and V is TRBV3-1 (or the pseudogene TRBV3-2), with 8 bases lining up with TRBD1. V was pared by 1 base and J by 13 bases, with 9 bases of the junction left unmatched. The CDR3 is 14 amino acids. The germline CDR1 and CDR2 sequences are LGHDT and YNNKEL (reference sequence). CDR3 sequence: CASSQGQGLDSQFF. The CDR3 nucleotides are TGTGCCAGCAGCCAAGGACAGGGGTTGGATTCCCAGTTCTTC.

The chain employs TRBV6-5 and TRBJ1-5; D is unresolved. The CDR3 extends over 15 amino acids. V lost 8 bases and J 4 bases, leaving 18 bases between the germline ends. CDR1 MNHEY and CDR2 SVGAGI come from the germline V gene. The CDR3 spells CASLVGGRRNQPQHF. CDR3 DNA sequence: TGTGCCAGCTTAGTGGGAGGTAGGCGGAATCAGCCCCAGCATTTT.

The rearrangement uses TRBV11-1 and TRBJ2-1; D is possibly TRBD1 (6 bases). The germline V and J ends were trimmed by 4 bases and 3 bases, with 13 bases remaining between them. The CDR3 covers 15 residues. Per the germline V gene, CDR1 is SGHAT and CDR2 is FQDESV (reference sequence). The CDR3 DNA reads TGTGCCAGCAGCTCCAGGGGCTCCGTCTACAATGAGCAGTTCTTC. It translates to CASSSRGSVYNEQFF. The entire variable domain, with the rest obtained from reference TRBV11-1 and TRBJ2-1, is as follows: EAEVAQSPRYKITEKSQAVAFWCDPISGHATLYWYRQILGQGPELLVQFQDESVVDDSQLPKDRFSAERLKGVDSTLKIQPAELGDSAMYLCASSSRGSVYNEQFFGPGTRLTVL.

The V and J genes are TRBV19 and TRBJ1-2; 9 bases fit TRBD1. The ends lost 5 bases at V and 9 bases at J; junction bases unmatched: 7. The germline gives CDR1 LNHDA, CDR2 SQIVND (reference sequence). This CDR3 has 13 residues. The DNA of the CDR3 is TGTGCCAGTAGTCCGGACAGGGGCCGAAGCTACACCTTC. Protein sequence: CASSPDRGRSYTF.

The chain is built from TRBV5-6 and TRBJ2-5; 14 bases are shared with TRBD2. Germline CDR1 SGHDT, CDR2 YYEEEE. J lost 0 bases, V lost 4 bases, and 2 bases had no gene match. The CDR3 is 16 amino acids. Written as DNA, the CDR3 is TGTGCCAGCAGCAGACTAGCGGGGGGGTACCAAGAGACCCAGTACTTC. This encodes CASSRLAGGYQETQYF.

The V call is TRBV7-3, the J call TRBJ2-5; possible D gene TRBD2, 6 bases. V lost 2 bases to trimming and J lost 2 bases, with 12 bases between them. This CDR3 comprises 15 residues. From germline, CDR1 is SGHTA and CDR2 FQGTGA. CDR3 protein: CASSLGGLLQETQYF. The CDR3 nucleotides are TGTGCCAGCAGCTTAGGTGGACTACTTCAAGAGACCCAGTACTTC.

The CDR3 DNA is TGTGCCAGCAGCGTAGGGACTGCCTACAACTACGAGCAGTACTTC. Encoded protein: CASSVGTAYNYEQYF. The J gene is TRBJ2-7, the V gene TRBV9, with D perhaps matching TRBD2 (5 bases). CDR1 and CDR2 from the germline V gene are SGDLS and YYNGEE. V lost 0 bases to trimming and J lost 3 bases, with 13 bases between them. The CDR3 has 15 amino acids.

This chain links TRBV5-8 with TRBJ1-1; the D is unclear. Germline CDR1 and CDR2: SGHTS and YDEGEE. Trimming shortened V by 6 bases and J by 11 bases, and 17 bases separated the two germline ends. CDR3 size: 12 residues. Here the CDR3 DNA reads TGTGCCAGCACCCCACGGATTGCCGGGGCTTTCTTT. It codes for CASTPRIAGAFF.

This chain joins TRBV6-7 and TRBJ2-4; 7 positions agree with TRBD1. TRBV6-7 is reported as an ORF; its role is uncertain. The ends lost 8 bases at V and 0 bases at J; junction bases unmatched: 10. This CDR3 is 16 amino acids long. As DNA, the CDR3 is TGTGCCAGCCATTTTTACGGGACAGTAGCCAAAAACATTCAGTACTTC. It specifies CASHFYGTVAKNIQYF.

This clone came up a few times. V is TRBV28 and J is TRBJ1-6; possibly TRBD1 for D (5 bases). Trimming cost V 5 bases and J 10 bases, with 21 bases left between them. This CDR3 has 16 amino acids. Germline V lookup: CDR1 MDHEN, CDR2 SYDVKM. CDR3 sequence reads: CASSLHYRNFESPLHF. In nucleotides, the CDR3 is TGTGCCAGCAGTCTTCACTACAGGAACTTCGAGTCACCCCTCCACTTT.

CDR3 coding DNA: TGTGCCAGCAGCTTGGATTGGCATTCTAGCACAGATACGCAGTATTTT. This gives the protein CASSLDWHSSTDTQYF. The chain employs TRBV5-6 and TRBJ2-3; D unclear. Per the germline V gene, CDR1 is SGHDT and CDR2 is YYEEEE. CDR3 length equals 16 residues. Trimming took off 0 bases at V and 0 bases at J, with 11 bases between the two ends.

The rearrangement joins TRBV7-2 to TRBJ1-2, with D perhaps matching TRBD1 (5 bases). Trimming left V 0 bases short and J 4 bases short, with 15 bases between. This CDR3 region has 16 residues. The germline V gene has CDR1 SGHTA and CDR2 FQGNSA. The CDR3 is CASSLAVGGTGYGYTF. CDR3 nucleotide sequence: TGTGCCAGCAGCTTAGCAGTGGGGGGGACCGGCTATGGCTACACCTTC.

Points on this clone: This sample includes further DNA sequences coding for the same CDR3. This chain joins TRBV7-6 and TRBJ1-6, with TRBD1 matching 11 bases. CDR3 length: 16 amino acids. Germline assignment: CDR1 SGHVS and CDR2 FNYEAQ. V lost 5 bases and J lost 3; bases outside the gene matches: 3. The chain's CDR3 is CASSLGTGGYNSPLHF. In nucleotides, the CDR3 is TGTGCCAGCAGCCTCGGGACAGGGGGCTATAATTCACCCCTCCACTTT. Together with reference TRBV7-6 and TRBJ1-6, the CDR3 gives the full variable domain: GAGVSQSPRYKVTKRGQDVALRCDPISGHVSLYWYRQALGQGPEFLTYFNYEAQQDKSGLPNDRFSAERPEGSISTLTIQRTEQRDSAMYRCASSLGTGGYNSPLHFGNGTRLTVT.

The V and J genes are TRBV3-1 (or the pseudogene TRBV3-2) and TRBJ1-2, with D perhaps matching TRBD1 (6 bases). Trimming left V 3 bases short and J 4 bases short, with 24 bases between. CDR3 length: 18 residues. Germline CDR1 is LGHDT and CDR2 is YNNKEL (reference sequence). CDR3 DNA sequence: TGTGCCAGCAGCCACCCGGAATTACAGGGAGTTCTCTTCTATGGCTACACCTTC. Protein sequence: CASSHPELQGVLFYGYTF.

The chain carries TRBV5-1 and TRBJ2-6, with D possibly TRBD2 on 5 matching bases. The germline CDR1 and CDR2 sequences are SGHRS and YFSETQ. This CDR3 spans 18 amino acids. The V end lost 4 bases, the J end lost 2 bases, and 19 bases lay between the germline ends. CDR3 DNA: TGCGCCAGCAGCCCCGAAGGACTCCCCGCTCCTGGGGCCAACGTCCTGACTTTC. Translating it yields CASSPEGLPAPGANVLTF.